This TCR beta chain originates from a study of control samples from healthy donors and cancer patients. V was trimmed by 7 bases and J by 7 bases, leaving 17 bases between them. The CDR3 spans 14 residues. CDR1 and CDR2 from the germline V gene are LNHDA and SQIVND (reference sequence). Only in-frame clones appear in the TCRdb table, and some are missing; sequencing was by immunoSEQ multiplex PCR. This table has about 88,000 clones, approximately 95% appearing once. J is TRBJ1-5 and V is TRBV19; perhaps TRBD1 as D (5 bases). Material for sequencing was blood. This clonotype originated in a man between 18 and 29 years old in good health. CDR3 sequence reads: CASKKSRAGQPQHF. The CDR3 DNA reads TGTGCCAGTAAAAAGTCCAGGGCAGGCCAGCCCCAGCATTTT.